This T cell receptor beta chain was captured by sequencing in a study of T cell responses to AZD1222 COVID-19 vaccine. Study-level results: The donor cohort was predominantly white British with a female majority, and clonal diversity may have been underestimated. Repertoire sampling happened only post peak T cell response.

The repertoire was sequenced with immunoSEQ multiplex PCR; TCRdb's copy has only in-frame clones and lacks some. The data show roughly 29,000 clones, with over 90% seen just once and around 8.1% held by the top ten. The CDR3 has 16 residues. V was clipped by 4 bases and J by 2 bases, with 18 bases between them. Germline V CDR1 and CDR2: SGHKS, YYEKEE (reference sequence). Notes on this clone: The antigen is not known.

The clonotype comes from an adult in good health. This specimen consisted of peripheral blood, obtained on day 0 of AZD1222 vaccination. V is TRBV5-5 and J is TRBJ1-1; D perhaps matches TRBD1 (5 bases). Written as DNA, the CDR3 is TGTGCCAGCAGCACAACCCAGGGACTAGGTAACACTGAAGCTTTCTTT. Its protein is CASSTTQGLGNTEAFF.